The 3 T cell receptor beta chains presented below share a single source sample, sequenced in a study of blood T cell repertoires in COVID-19. Sequencing used immunoSEQ multiplex PCR; TCRdb keeps in-frame clones, though not all of them. Of tens of thousands of clones in the sample, roughly 80% were seen once. Sample: peripheral blood. Receptor source: a human donor in a cohort sampled during active COVID-19.

The gene calls are TRBV6-2 or TRBV6-3 and TRBJ2-1, with TRBD2 matching over 7 bases. Per the germline V gene, CDR1 is MNHEY and CDR2 is SVGEGT. V dropped 5 bases and J dropped 10; count of bases not matched to a gene: 11. The CDR3 consists of 14 residues. As DNA, the CDR3 is TGTGCCAGCAGTCTCCGACTAGCCGGGGGGGAGCAGTTCTTC. This sequence encodes CASSLRLAGGEQFF.

This chain connects TRBV2 to TRBJ2-5, with 7 positions matching TRBD1. The CDR3 runs 12 residues. Germline trimming cut 4 bases from V and 4 bases from J; bases unmatched to any gene: 0. Germline CDR1 reads SNHLY; CDR2 reads FYNNEI. For the CDR3, the DNA is TGTGCCAGCAGTGGACAGGGAGAGACCCAGTACTTC. The encoded protein is CASSGQGETQYF.

V and J are TRBV9 and TRBJ2-1; 11 bases agree with TRBD2. Germline CDR1 is SGDLS and CDR2 is YYNGEE. The CDR3 spans 18 residues. V lost 0 bases to trimming and J lost 5 bases; unmatched junction nucleotides: 10. The CDR3 nucleotides read TGTGCCAGCAGCGTAGGGTTTAGCGGGAGGGCCGGGCACAATGAGCAGTTCTTC. Protein: CASSVGFSGRAGHNEQFF.